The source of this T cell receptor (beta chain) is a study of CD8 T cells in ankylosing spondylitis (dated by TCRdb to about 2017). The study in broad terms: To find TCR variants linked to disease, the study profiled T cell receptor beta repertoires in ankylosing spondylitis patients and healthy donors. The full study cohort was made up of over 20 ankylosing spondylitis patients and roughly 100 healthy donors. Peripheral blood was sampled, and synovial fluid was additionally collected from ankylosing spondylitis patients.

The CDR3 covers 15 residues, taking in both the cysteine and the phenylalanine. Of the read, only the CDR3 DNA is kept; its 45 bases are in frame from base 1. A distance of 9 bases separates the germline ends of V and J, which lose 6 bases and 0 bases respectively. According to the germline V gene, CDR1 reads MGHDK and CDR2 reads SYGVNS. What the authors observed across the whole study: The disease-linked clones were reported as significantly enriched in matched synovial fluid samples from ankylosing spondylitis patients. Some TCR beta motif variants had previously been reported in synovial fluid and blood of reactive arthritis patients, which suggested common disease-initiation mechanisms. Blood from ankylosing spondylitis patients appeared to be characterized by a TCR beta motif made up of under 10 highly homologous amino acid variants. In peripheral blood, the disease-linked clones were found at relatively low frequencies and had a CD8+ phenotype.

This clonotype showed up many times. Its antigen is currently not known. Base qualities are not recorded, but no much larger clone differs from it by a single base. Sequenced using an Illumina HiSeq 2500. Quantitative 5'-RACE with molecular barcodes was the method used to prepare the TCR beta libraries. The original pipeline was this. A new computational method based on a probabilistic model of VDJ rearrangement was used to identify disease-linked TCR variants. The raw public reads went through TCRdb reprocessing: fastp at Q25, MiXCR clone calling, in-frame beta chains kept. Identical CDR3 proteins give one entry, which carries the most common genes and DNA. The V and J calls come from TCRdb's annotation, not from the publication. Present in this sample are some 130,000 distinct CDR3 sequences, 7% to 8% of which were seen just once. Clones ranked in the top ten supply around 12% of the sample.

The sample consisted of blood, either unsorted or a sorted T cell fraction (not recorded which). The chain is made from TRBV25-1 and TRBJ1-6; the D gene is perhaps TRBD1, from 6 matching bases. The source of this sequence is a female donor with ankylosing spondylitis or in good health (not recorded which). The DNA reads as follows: TGTGCCAGCAGCGGACAGAGCTCCTATAATTCACCCCTCCACTTT. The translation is CASSGQSSYNSPLHF.